This T cell receptor beta chain was sequenced during a study of cytomegalovirus exposure and HLA in healthy donors. Whole-study findings and limits: Prediction of most subjects' HLA-A and HLA-B alleles by TCR beta sequences was reportedly accurate.

The PCR was carried out with 60 Vbeta primers and 13 Jbeta primers. Sequenced by immunoSEQ multiplex PCR; TCRdb stores in-frame clones only, minus some. The sample yields about 63,000 clones, roughly 80% seen once. Note on this clone: Its antigen is not known.

The CDR3 extends over 16 amino acids. In germline, CDR1 is KGHSH, CDR2 LQKENI. V was clipped by 3 bases and J by 2 bases; unmatched bases: 6. This clonotype was obtained from a woman aged 40 to 50 in good health and CMV-seropositive. The J gene is TRBJ2-2, the V gene TRBV18, with 7 bases aligning to TRBD2. Input material: PBMCs. CDR3 nucleotide sequence: TGTGCCAGCTCACCGGGGGAGGGGCCAAACACCGGGGAGCTGTTTTTT. Translating gives CASSPGEGPNTGELFF. The whole variable domain, remainder taken from reference TRBV18 and TRBJ2-2, is NAGVMQNPRHLVRRRGQEARLRCSPMKGHSHVYWYRQLPEEGLKFMVYLQKENIIDESGMPKERFSAEFPKEGPSILRIQQVVRGDSAAYFCASSPGEGPNTGELFFGEGSRLTVL.